These 13 T cell receptor beta chains were sequenced from one sample in a study of shared clonotypes between healthy human individuals. Naive CD8 isolation took CD45RO-negative cells positively selected for CCR7 and excluded terminally differentiated effector memory CD45RA+ cells. Repertoires were generated with immunoSEQ multiplex PCR, while TCRdb's copy carries only in-frame clones and drops some. The profile shows about 2,100,000 clones, roughly 91% of them singletons. Material: naive CD8+ T cells from PBMCs. All receptors come from a man aged 18 to 30 in good health. Some clones in this sample may be carry-over from other donors' samples.

Of note for this clone: Distinct nucleotide sequences in the sample also encode this CDR3. The V and J genes are TRBV9 and TRBJ2-7; D is ambiguous. V lost 0 bases, J lost 0 bases, and 7 bases lay in between. This CDR3 is 14 amino acids long. Looked up from germline, CDR1 is SGDLS and CDR2 is YYNGEE. Here the CDR3 DNA reads TGTGCCAGCAGCGTAGCACTAAGCTCCTACGAGCAGTACTTC. Encoded protein: CASSVALSSYEQYF.

J is TRBJ2-3 and V is TRBV19; 7 bases are shared with TRBD1. The CDR3 spans 15 residues. The germline V gene encodes CDR1 LNHDA and CDR2 SQIVND (reference sequence). Losses at the gene ends were 5 bases for V and 4 bases for J; bases not matched to a gene: 9. The CDR3 DNA sequence: TGTGCCAGTAGTCCACGACAGGGTACCGCAGATACGCAGTATTTT. Translation gives CASSPRQGTADTQYF.

The V and J genes are TRBV7-9 and TRBJ2-1, with TRBD1 matching over 9 bases. From germline, CDR1 is SEHNR and CDR2 FQNEAQ (reference sequence). The junction had 8 bases not matched to a gene; V was cut back by 1 base and J by 10 bases. The length of the CDR3 is 15 residues. CDR3 sequence: CASSLVGQGGGEQFF. The CDR3 coding sequence is TGTGCCAGCAGCTTAGTGGGACAGGGCGGGGGAGAGCAGTTCTTC.

This clone was seen only once. The rearrangement links TRBV5-1 to TRBJ2-1; 7 positions match TRBD1. The germline gives CDR1 SGHRS, CDR2 YFSETQ. The CDR3 is 15 amino acids. The V and J ends lost 3 bases and 2 bases, in that order; junction bases with no gene match: 5. The CDR3 region has the DNA TGCGCCAGCAGCTCTAGCAGGGGGACCTACAATGAGCAGTTCTTC. The encoded protein is CASSSSRGTYNEQFF.

The chain is built from TRBV28 and TRBJ2-2; TRBD1 or TRBD2 may be the D gene (5 bases each). The germline CDR1 and CDR2 sequences are MDHEN and SYDVKM. This CDR3 has 16 amino acids. V shed 3 bases and J shed 5 bases, with 16 bases lying between them. The CDR3 DNA reads as TGTGCCAGCAGTTTCGGGGCAGGGCGAGGGACCGGGGAGCTGTTTTTT. Encoded protein: CASSFGAGRGTGELFF.

This clone appeared once. V gene TRBV6-1 combines with J gene TRBJ2-7, with D perhaps matching TRBD1 (6 bases). The germline gives CDR1 MNHNS, CDR2 SASEGT. CDR3 size: 12 residues. The V end lost 6 bases, the J end lost 6 bases, and 12 bases lay between the germline ends. The DNA for the CDR3 is TGTGCCAGCAGACAGGGTTTTGGCGAGCAGTACTTC. Translated: CASRQGFGEQYF.

The V call is TRBV6-6, the J call TRBJ1-5, with no clear D. This CDR3 has 13 amino acids. The germline V gene has CDR1 MNHNY and CDR2 SVGAGI (reference sequence). V was pared by 2 bases and J by 3 bases, with 5 bases between. The CDR3: CASSYVFNQPQHF. Written as DNA, the CDR3 is TGTGCCAGCAGTTACGTTTTCAATCAGCCCCAGCATTTT.

This rearrangement joins TRBV25-1 to TRBJ2-7; D remains ambiguous. CDR3 size: 12 residues. From germline, CDR1 is MGHDK and CDR2 SYGVNS. The V end lost 6 bases, the J end lost 6 bases, and 12 bases lay between the germline ends. This chain's CDR3 is CASRDGPSEQYF. DNA for the CDR3: TGTGCCAGCAGGGACGGCCCGAGCGAGCAGTACTTC.

In the case of this clone: The junction shows a germline mismatch at one end, possibly a read error. The gene calls are TRBV27 and TRBJ2-7; D is perhaps TRBD2 (6 bases). Germline CDR1 and CDR2: MNHEY and SMNVEV (reference sequence). The CDR3 sequence is 12 residues long. CDR3 in DNA: TGTGCCAGCAGATCATTGTACGGGAGTTTAGACTTC. Amino acids: CASRSLYGSLDF.

The rearrangement joins TRBV6-1 to TRBJ1-4; D may be TRBD1 (5 bases). V dropped 4 bases and J dropped 6 bases, with 12 bases sitting between them. The CDR3 length is 14 residues. The germline V gene has CDR1 MNHNS and CDR2 SASEGT. The CDR3 DNA reads TGTGCCAGCAGTGCTGGGGGGGTTTATGAAAAACTGTTTTTT. Its translation: CASSAGGVYEKLFF.

This chain connects TRBV7-3 to TRBJ2-1, with TRBD2 identical over 7 bases. The ends lost 4 bases at V and 4 bases at J; junction bases unmatched: 10. The CDR3 loop spans 16 amino acids. Germline values: CDR1 SGHTA, CDR2 FQGTGA. CDR3 nucleotide sequence: TGTGCCAGCAGCTGGGGGAGGGAAGCGGCTTACAATGAGCAGTTCTTC. This translates into CASSWGREAAYNEQFF.

The rearrangement links TRBV18 to TRBJ2-3; 10 bases agree with TRBD2. The germline CDR1 and CDR2 sequences are KGHSH and LQKENI. This CDR3 has 17 residues. The trim removed 0 bases at V and 3 bases at J, leaving 6 bases unmatched. DNA of the CDR3: TGTGCCAGCTCACCACCTGCCCTAGCGGGAGTGACAGATACGCAGTATTTT. It specifies CASSPPALAGVTDTQYF.

The V call is TRBV4-1, the J call TRBJ2-1; D may be TRBD2 (6 bases). The CDR3 runs to 17 residues. V lost 3 bases and J 3 bases, leaving 18 bases between the germline ends. CDR1 and CDR2 (germline): MGHRA, YSYEKL. The CDR3 nucleotides are TGCGCCAGCAGCCACCCTAGAGCCGGGAGTGTCTACAATGAGCAGTTCTTC. Translated: CASSHPRAGSVYNEQFF.